The 3 T cell receptor beta chains given below trace back to one sample, sequenced in a study of cytomegalovirus exposure and HLA in healthy donors. The PCR ran on 60 Vbeta and 13 Jbeta primers. Clones were sequenced by immunoSEQ multiplex PCR, and TCRdb holds only the in-frame ones, with some missing. The sample yields fewer than 100,000 clones, roughly three quarters seen once. The material sequenced was PBMCs. All receptors derive from a woman between 40 and 50 years old in good health and CMV-seronegative.

The chain employs TRBV30 and TRBJ2-7; the match to TRBD2 covers 7 bases. The CDR3 sequence is 13 residues long. V shed 1 base and J 7 bases; nucleotides not matched to a gene: 7. Germline assignment: CDR1 GTSNPN and CDR2 SVGIG (reference sequence). For the CDR3, the DNA is TGTGCCTGGAGTGGTTATCCAGCGGGGGAGCAGTACTTC. Translated: CAWSGYPAGEQYF.

This clone came up a few times. CDR3 DNA sequence: TGTGCCAGCAGCTTCCCGAGGGAACGACCTGAAGCTTTCTTT. Translating it yields CASSFPRERPEAFF. This sequence joins TRBV7-9 and TRBJ1-1; D is uncertain. Per the germline V gene, CDR1 is SEHNR and CDR2 is FQNEAQ (reference sequence). The CDR3 is made up of 14 amino acids. V was clipped by 3 bases and J by 6 bases, with 14 bases between them.

The chain is built from TRBV28 and TRBJ2-2; D is unclear. With 5 bases removed from V and 6 bases from J, the gap between germline ends came to 7 bases. Germline assignment: CDR1 MDHEN and CDR2 SYDVKM. The CDR3 extends over 12 amino acids. CDR3 sequence reads: CASSLRAGELFF. The CDR3, as DNA: TGTGCCAGCAGTCTCCGGGCCGGGGAGCTGTTTTTT.